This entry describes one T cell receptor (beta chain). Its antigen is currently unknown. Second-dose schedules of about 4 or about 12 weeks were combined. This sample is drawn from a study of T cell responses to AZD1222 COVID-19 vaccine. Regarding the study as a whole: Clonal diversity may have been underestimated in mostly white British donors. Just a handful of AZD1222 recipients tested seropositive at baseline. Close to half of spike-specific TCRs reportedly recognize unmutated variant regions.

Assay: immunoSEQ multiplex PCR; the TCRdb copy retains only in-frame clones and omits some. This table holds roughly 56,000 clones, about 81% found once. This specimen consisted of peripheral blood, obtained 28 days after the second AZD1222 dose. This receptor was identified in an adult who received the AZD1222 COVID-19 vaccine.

CDR3 region: CASSPGIIYEQYF. CDR3 bases: TGTGCCAGCAGCCCGGGGATAATCTACGAGCAGTACTTC. The chain is built from TRBV7-9 and TRBJ2-7; D might be TRBD2 (5 bases). This CDR3 region has 13 residues. The V and J ends lost 5 bases and 3 bases respectively, with 11 bases between them. Germline CDR1 reads SEHNR; CDR2 reads FQNEAQ (reference sequence).